The 14 T cell receptor beta chains given below trace back to one sample, sequenced in a study of OX40 agonist ivuxolimab in advanced cancers. Libraries were prepared by immunoSEQ multiplex PCR; TCRdb keeps only in-frame clonotypes and omits some of them. In the table there are roughly 86,000 clones, 80% to 90% of which are singletons. Sequencing was performed on CD4+ or CD8+ T cells sorted from blood, taken in a trial of the OX40 agonist ivuxolimab. The source is an adult with an advanced solid tumor such as melanoma, head and neck, liver or kidney cancer.

This clone was detected once. This chain's CDR3 is CASSLGDEQYF. The DNA of the CDR3 is TGCGCCAGCAGCCTGGGCGACGAGCAGTACTTC. The chain couples TRBV4-1 to TRBJ2-7; D is uncertain. The CDR3 spans 11 residues. Per germline, CDR1 MGHRA and CDR2 YSYEKL. Trimming shortened V by 4 bases and J by 5 bases, and 6 bases separated the two germline ends.

V is TRBV10-3 and J is TRBJ2-3, with TRBD1 matching over 9 bases. This CDR3 is built from 18 residues. In germline, CDR1 is ENHRY, CDR2 SYGVKD. V trimming: 0 bases; J trimming: 6 bases; junction bases outside the gene matches: 13. CDR3: CAISESSGTGSSRDTQYF. The CDR3 nucleotides are TGTGCCATCAGTGAGTCGTCCGGGACAGGGTCTTCGCGGGATACGCAGTATTTT.

The table lists this clone with a few counts. This chain joins TRBV9 and TRBJ1-1; the D gene is possibly TRBD1 (6 bases). The ends were cut back, 4 bases at V and 0 bases at J, with 16 bases in the middle. The CDR3 has 16 amino acids. Germline V lookup: CDR1 SGDLS, CDR2 YYNGEE. Written as DNA, the CDR3 is TGTGCCAGCAGCCCACAGGTTGGGGGGCTGAACACTGAAGCTTTCTTT. Translation: CASSPQVGGLNTEAFF.

The chain is built from TRBV27 and TRBJ1-4; D possibly corresponds to TRBD1 (6 bases). Trimming left V 5 bases short and J 8 bases short, with 12 bases between. Per germline, CDR1 MNHEY and CDR2 SMNVEV (reference sequence). CDR3 length equals 13 residues. CDR3 nucleotides: TGTGCCAGCAGTCCAGGACAGAAAGAAAAACTGTTTTTT. Residues: CASSPGQKEKLFF.

This clone was counted once. The gene calls are TRBV12-5 and TRBJ1-1; D remains ambiguous. This CDR3 has 15 amino acids. The V end lost 2 bases, the J end lost 2 bases, and 12 bases lay between the germline ends. Germline assignment: CDR1 LGHNT and CDR2 FRNRAP. The DNA of the CDR3 is TGTGCTAGTGGTTTGACCCCGGGAGTTAACACTGAAGCTTTCTTT. This encodes CASGLTPGVNTEAFF.

V usage is TRBV28 and J usage is TRBJ1-1, with 11 positions matching TRBD1. The V gene's germline CDR1 is MDHEN and CDR2 SYDVKM. The CDR3 extends over 14 amino acids. The V segment lost 6 bases and the J segment 4 bases; nucleotides outside the gene matches: 4. The CDR3 sequence: CASSPGTGGTEAFF. CDR3 bases: TGTGCCAGCAGCCCTGGGACAGGGGGCACTGAAGCTTTCTTT.

This sequence joins TRBV27 and TRBJ2-5; tentatively, D is TRBD1 (6 bases). Germline V gene data show CDR1 as MNHEY and CDR2 as SMNVEV (reference sequence). CDR3 length: 14 amino acids. V shed 2 bases and J shed 4 bases, with 11 bases lying between them. Written as DNA, the CDR3 is TGTGCCAGCAGTTTAAGGACCAGGGGAGAGACCCAGTACTTC. Translating it yields CASSLRTRGETQYF.

V is TRBV5-6 and J is TRBJ2-7, with D tentatively TRBD1 or TRBD2 (5 bases each). CDR1 and CDR2 from the germline V gene are SGHDT and YYEEEE. Trimming shortened V by 4 bases and J by 0 bases, and 20 bases separated the two germline ends. The CDR3 covers 17 residues. The CDR3 loop reads CASSPDTGRPTSYEQYF. The CDR3 DNA reads TGTGCCAGCAGCCCGGACACGGGGCGGCCCACCTCCTACGAGCAGTACTTC.

As concerns this clone: Relative to the germline gene, one junction end is altered; a read error may explain this. The chain joins TRBV6-5 to TRBJ1-2; unclear D gene. In germline, CDR1 is MNHEY, CDR2 SVGAGI. CDR3 length: 11 amino acids. The CDR3 DNA sequence: TGTGCCAGCAGTGGTGGGAGGATTTTCGCCTTC. Translated: CASSGGRIFAF.

The chain combines TRBV6-6 with TRBJ2-7, with 7 bases aligning to TRBD1. CDR1 is MNHNY and CDR2 is SVGAGI in the germline V gene (reference sequence). The J segment lost 7 bases and the V segment lost 1 base, leaving 7 bases of the junction unmatched. The CDR3 is 14 residues long. DNA of the CDR3: TGTGCCAGCAGTTACTTCGGACAGGCTGGGGAGCAGTACTTC. It codes for CASSYFGQAGEQYF.

J is TRBJ2-7 and V is TRBV2; no definite D call. Per germline, CDR1 SNHLY and CDR2 FYNNEI. The CDR3 extends over 12 amino acids. The germline V and J ends were trimmed by 6 bases and 0 bases, with 6 bases remaining between them. This CDR3 is CASRQSSYEQYF. CDR3 coding DNA: TGTGCCAGCAGGCAGAGCTCCTACGAGCAGTACTTC.

This chain joins TRBV4-2 and TRBJ1-1; tentatively, D is TRBD1 (6 bases). V was clipped by 2 bases and J by 1 base, with 17 bases between them. The CDR3 extends over 17 amino acids. Germline-derived CDR1 and CDR2 are LGHNA and YNFKEQ. CDR3: CASSQPSGALPNTEAFF. As DNA, the CDR3 is TGTGCCAGCAGCCAACCATCAGGGGCCCTACCGAACACTGAAGCTTTCTTT.

The chain is built from TRBV29-1 and TRBJ2-7; TRBD2 might be the D (6 bases). Trimming removed 4 bases at V and 0 bases at J, with 10 bases between. The CDR3 is 13 residues long. The germline V gene has CDR1 SQVTM and CDR2 ANQGSEA. DNA of the CDR3: TGCAGCGTTGGGCTAGCGAACTCCTACGAGCAGTACTTC. This translates into CSVGLANSYEQYF.

The chain employs TRBV28 and TRBJ2-7; D remains unclear. Per germline, CDR1 MDHEN and CDR2 SYDVKM. V was cut by 2 bases and J by 3 bases, with 2 bases left in between. This CDR3 spans 11 amino acids. The CDR3 spells CASSLHYEQYF. The CDR3 DNA reads TGTGCCAGCAGTTTACACTACGAGCAGTACTTC.